Shown below are 30 T cell receptor beta chains from a single sample sequenced in a study of cytomegalovirus exposure and HLA in healthy donors. Data came from immunoSEQ multiplex PCR; TCRdb stores just in-frame clones and leaves some out. This table has about 140,000 clones, just over 90% appearing once. The sample consisted of PBMCs. The receptors stem from a young man in good health and CMV-seronegative.

The chain has TRBV29-1 and TRBJ1-1; D perhaps matches TRBD1 (5 bases). From germline, CDR1 is SQVTM and CDR2 ANQGSEA. V lost 0 bases and J lost 4, with 9 bases in between. The CDR3 covers 13 residues. Written as DNA, the CDR3 is TGCAGCGTTGAAGAAGGGGCTGTCACTGAAGCTTTCTTT. This translates into CSVEEGAVTEAFF. Variable domain in full (rest from reference TRBV29-1 and TRBJ1-1): SAVISQKPSRDICQRGTSLTIQCQVDSQVTMMFWYRQQPGQSLTLIATANQGSEATYESGFVIDKFPISRPNLTFSTLTVSNMSPEDSSIYLCSVEEGAVTEAFFGQGTRLTVV.

This sequence joins TRBV18 and TRBJ1-4; weak D call: TRBD1 (5 bases). Germline CDR1 reads KGHSH; CDR2 reads LQKENI. Trimming removed 2 bases from V and 7 bases from J, with 11 bases in between. This CDR3 comprises 14 residues. CDR3 protein: CASSPFRGGEKLFF. The CDR3 DNA follows: TGTGCCAGCTCACCATTTAGGGGAGGTGAAAAACTGTTTTTT.

The CDR3 here is CASSFLTGHEQYV. Written as DNA, the CDR3 is TGCGCCAGCAGCTTCTTGACAGGGCACGAGCAGTACGTC. The rearrangement uses TRBV5-1 and TRBJ2-7; 7 bases are shared with TRBD1. Trimming cost V 2 bases and J 5 bases; bases outside gene matches: 4. Germline lookup yields CDR1 SGHRS and CDR2 YFSETQ. CDR3 length equals 13 residues.

The chain carries TRBV19 and TRBJ2-7; 8 bases are shared with TRBD2. The ends lost 3 bases at V and 7 bases at J; junction bases unmatched: 14. The CDR3 has 16 residues. The germline CDR1 and CDR2 sequences are LNHDA and SQIVND (reference sequence). Here the CDR3 reads CASSILPRDSGGEQYV. The CDR3 DNA reads TGTGCCAGTAGTATCTTACCACGGGACTCGGGGGGGGAGCAGTACGTC.

The genes are TRBV29-1 and TRBJ2-3, with D unclear. The germline V gene has CDR1 SQVTM and CDR2 ANQGSEA. The CDR3 sequence is 17 residues long. V shed 6 bases and J shed 0 bases, with 22 bases lying between them. In DNA form, the CDR3 reads TGCAGCGTCCCTGAAGATTATGGCGGAACTAGCACAGATACGCAGTATTTT. This codes for CSVPEDYGGTSTDTQYF.

The chain recombines TRBV19 with TRBJ2-1; 12 positions match TRBD2. V shed 7 bases and J 8 bases; nucleotides not matched to a gene: 6. The CDR3 is 14 amino acids. Germline CDR1 and CDR2: LNHDA and SQIVND (reference sequence). For the CDR3, the DNA is TGTGCCAGTAAATTGACTAGCGGGAGCCATGAGCAGTTCTTC. This codes for CASKLTSGSHEQFF.

V usage is TRBV7-9 and J usage is TRBJ1-2, with 7 bases aligning to TRBD1. From germline, CDR1 is SEHNR and CDR2 FQNEAQ (reference sequence). V shed 4 bases and J 3 bases; nucleotides not matched to a gene: 5. The CDR3 has 14 residues. Here the CDR3 DNA reads TGTGCCAGCAGCTCGGGACAGAAATACTATGGCTACACCTTC. Encoded protein: CASSSGQKYYGYTF.

This clone was found once. The rearrangement links TRBV4-1 to TRBJ1-2, with D possibly TRBD1 on 5 matching bases. Germline-derived CDR1 and CDR2 are MGHRA and YSYEKL. Trimming cost V 0 bases and J 3 bases, with 11 bases left between them. CDR3 length: 15 residues. The CDR3 is CASSQDPRAYYGYTF. The CDR3 DNA reads TGCGCCAGCAGCCAAGACCCCAGGGCGTACTATGGCTACACCTTC.

The chain recombines TRBV5-1 with TRBJ2-3; 10 bases are shared with TRBD2. V dropped 0 bases and J dropped 5; count of bases not matched to a gene: 3. Germline loops: CDR1 SGHRS, CDR2 YFSETQ. The CDR3 totals 15 residues. The DNA of the CDR3 is TGCGCCAGCAGCTTGGCCCCTAGCGGGGGAGATACGCAGTATTTT. Amino acids: CASSLAPSGGDTQYF.

This clone was observed once. The chain carries TRBV27 and TRBJ1-5; 7 positions match TRBD1. The trim removed 1 base at V and 7 bases at J, leaving 4 bases unmatched. The CDR3 is made up of 14 amino acids. Germline assignment: CDR1 MNHEY and CDR2 SMNVEV (reference sequence). In DNA form, the CDR3 reads TGTGCCAGCAGTTTATACAGGGGATACCAGCCCCAGCATTTT. Translated, it gives CASSLYRGYQPQHF.

The rearrangement uses TRBV15 and TRBJ1-5; perhaps TRBD1 as D (5 bases). CDR3 length equals 13 residues. Trimming left V 4 bases short and J 4 bases short, with 8 bases between. The germline V gene has CDR1 LNHNV and CDR2 YYDKDF (reference sequence). The CDR3 nucleotides read TGTGCCACCAGCACGGGGGGGAATCAGCCCCAGCATTTT. This translates into CATSTGGNQPQHF.

The chain couples TRBV10-1 to TRBJ2-2, with D unclear. Germline CDR1 reads WNHNN; CDR2 reads SYGVQD (reference sequence). V was trimmed by 0 bases and J by 3 bases, leaving 11 bases between them. The CDR3 length is 16 residues. The CDR3 sequence: CASSESKMGYTGELFF. DNA for the CDR3: TGCGCCAGCAGTGAGTCGAAAATGGGCTACACCGGGGAGCTGTTTTTT.

The rearrangement joins TRBV14 to TRBJ2-3; 7 bases line up with TRBD2. This CDR3 is built from 16 residues. Losses at the gene ends were 0 bases for V and 3 bases for J; bases not matched to a gene: 6. CDR1 is SGHDN and CDR2 is FVKESK in the germline V gene. This CDR3 reads CASSQDRLAGTDTQYF. In DNA, the CDR3 is TGTGCCAGCAGCCAAGATAGACTAGCTGGTACAGATACGCAGTATTTT.

This clone has just one count. The gene calls are TRBV11-3 and TRBJ2-2, with 7 bases lining up with TRBD1. The CDR3 runs to 17 residues. V was clipped by 4 bases and J by 1 base; unmatched bases: 9. The V gene's germline CDR1 is SGHNT and CDR2 YENEEA. Here the CDR3 reads CASSSINRGLNTGELFF. The CDR3 DNA reads as TGTGCCAGCAGCTCGATAAACAGGGGATTGAACACCGGGGAGCTGTTTTTT. Together with reference TRBV11-3 and TRBJ2-2, the CDR3 gives the full variable domain: EAGVVQSPRYKIIEKKQPVAFWCNPISGHNTLYWYLQNLGQGPELLIRYENEEAVDDSQLPKDRFSAERLKGVDSTLKIQPAELGDSAVYLCASSSINRGLNTGELFFGEGSRLTVL.

This chain connects TRBV7-9 to TRBJ2-5, with D possibly matching TRBD1 (7 bases). The V end lost 0 bases, the J end lost 3 bases, and 14 bases lay between the germline ends. The CDR3 covers 16 residues. Per germline, CDR1 SEHNR and CDR2 FQNEAQ (reference sequence). CDR3 nucleotide sequence: TGTGCCAGCAGCTTAGCGCAGTCAGGGGGGAAAGAGACCCAGTACTTC. This gives the protein CASSLAQSGGKETQYF.

This rearrangement joins TRBV9 to TRBJ2-1; TRBD1 aligns across 8 bases. The length of the CDR3 is 15 residues. V dropped 2 bases and J dropped 7; count of bases not matched to a gene: 8. CDR1 SGDLS and CDR2 YYNGEE come from the germline V gene. CDR3 protein: CASSVGQGWLNEQFF. The CDR3 bases are TGTGCCAGCAGCGTCGGACAGGGTTGGTTGAATGAGCAGTTCTTC. The complete variable domain, with remaining parts taken from reference TRBV9 and TRBJ2-1, reads DSGVTQTPKHLITATGQRVTLRCSPRSGDLSVYWYQQSLDQGLQFLIQYYNGEERAKGNILERFSAQQFPDLHSELNLSSLELGDSALYFCASSVGQGWLNEQFFGPGTRLTVL.

The chain employs TRBV4-2 and TRBJ2-4; a possible D gene is TRBD2 (6 bases). In germline, CDR1 is LGHNA, CDR2 YNFKEQ. V was shortened by 4 bases and J by 8 bases, with 18 bases between the two germline ends. The CDR3 sequence is 15 residues long. CDR3 amino acids: CASSPLGPPGDIQYF. CDR3 coding DNA: TGTGCCAGCAGCCCCTTGGGACCCCCGGGGGACATTCAGTACTTC.

The gene calls are TRBV7-6 and TRBJ2-7, with D possibly being TRBD1 (5 bases). Germline lookup yields CDR1 SGHVS and CDR2 FNYEAQ. V was cut by 0 bases and J by 2 bases, with 8 bases left in between. This CDR3 has 14 residues. As DNA, the CDR3 is TGTGCCAGCAGCTTAGCGGGGCCGACCTACGAGCAGTACGTC. Its protein product is CASSLAGPTYEQYV.

This clone was detected a few times. The rearrangement links TRBV30 to TRBJ2-7, with D perhaps TRBD2 (5 bases). The V end was cut by 2 bases, the J end by 2 bases, with 13 bases between. The CDR3 has 14 residues. CDR1 and CDR2 (germline): GTSNPN, SVGIG (reference sequence). The CDR3 DNA follows: TGTGCCTGGAGTAGAGGGCAGGCTCCCTACGAGCAGTACTTC. Translated: CAWSRGQAPYEQYF.

The chain combines TRBV18 with TRBJ1-4; 7 positions agree with TRBD1. The trim removed 6 bases at V and 2 bases at J, leaving 6 bases unmatched. This CDR3 is 15 amino acids long. From germline, CDR1 is KGHSH and CDR2 LQKENI. As DNA, the CDR3 is TGTGCCAGCTCTCGACAGGGACTTACTAATGAAAAACTGTTTTTT. Protein: CASSRQGLTNEKLFF.

This clone came up a few times. The chain carries TRBV27 and TRBJ1-1; possible D gene TRBD1, 5 bases. Trimming took 0 bases from V and 5 from J, leaving 13 bases between them. The CDR3 runs 15 residues. The germline CDR1 and CDR2 sequences are MNHEY and SMNVEV (reference sequence). The CDR3 DNA reads as TGTGCCAGCAGTTTATCCCAGGGTGGTAGGACTGAAGCTTTCTTT. Translated, it gives CASSLSQGGRTEAFF.

The chain joins TRBV6-1 to TRBJ2-7; D is undetermined. Germline V lookup: CDR1 MNHNS, CDR2 SASEGT. V was shortened by 4 bases and J by 3 bases, with 13 bases between the two germline ends. There are 14 residues in the CDR3. CDR3 protein: CASSATYPDYEQYV. CDR3 DNA: TGTGCCAGCAGTGCCACCTACCCCGACTACGAGCAGTACGTC.

The chain has TRBV30 and TRBJ2-2, with 11 nucleotides matching TRBD2. Germline lookup yields CDR1 GTSNPN and CDR2 SVGIG (reference sequence). The CDR3 is 16 amino acids. The V gene end was trimmed by 2 bases and the J gene end by 3 bases; junction bases not matched to a gene: 5. In nucleotides, the CDR3 is TGTGCCTGGAGTCCCGGGACTAGCGGTTACACCGGGGAGCTGTTTTTT. Protein product: CAWSPGTSGYTGELFF.

This clone was recorded a few times. The chain links TRBV19 to TRBJ1-5, with unresolved D. Trimming took 3 bases from V and 2 from J, leaving 11 bases between them. The CDR3 has 15 residues. From germline, CDR1 is LNHDA and CDR2 SQIVND (reference sequence). CDR3 DNA sequence: TGTGCCAGTAGTATTGAGGGTTGGGGCAATCAGCCCCAGCATTTT. Amino acid sequence: CASSIEGWGNQPQHF. The variable domain in full, completed from reference TRBV19 and TRBJ1-5, reads DGGITQSPKYLFRKEGQNVTLSCEQNLNHDAMYWYRQDPGQGLRLIYYSQIVNDFQKGDIAEGYSVSREKKESFPLTVTSAQKNPTAFYLCASSIEGWGNQPQHFGDGTRLSIL.

The rearrangement joins TRBV29-1 to TRBJ1-2; possible D gene TRBD1, 5 bases. The ends were cut back, 2 bases at V and 6 bases at J, with 7 bases in the middle. The CDR3 is 11 residues long. The V gene's germline CDR1 is SQVTM and CDR2 ANQGSEA. The CDR3, as DNA: TGCAGCGTTGAAACAGGCAATGGCTACACCTTC. Protein product: CSVETGNGYTF.

In DNA, the CDR3 is TGTGCCAGCAGCCCGGACAGGCCCCAAGAGACCCAGTACTTC. As protein: CASSPDRPQETQYF. The V gene is TRBV7-2, the J gene TRBJ2-5; 7 nucleotides align to TRBD1. The trim removed 5 bases at V and 1 base at J, leaving 4 bases unmatched. Germline V gives CDR1 SGHTA, CDR2 FQGNSA. This CDR3 is 14 amino acids long.

The chain combines TRBV29-1 with TRBJ1-2; no reliable D call. The CDR3 consists of 14 residues. Germline-derived CDR1 and CDR2 are SQVTM and ANQGSEA. V was trimmed by 0 bases and J by 8 bases, leaving 16 bases between them. The CDR3 sequence: CSVEEVAKTYGYTF. In DNA form, the CDR3 reads TGCAGCGTTGAAGAGGTAGCCAAAACGTACGGCTACACCTTC.

The rearrangement uses TRBV9 and TRBJ2-7; 9 nucleotides agree with TRBD2. Germline loops: CDR1 SGDLS, CDR2 YYNGEE. V was clipped by 0 bases and J by 0 bases; unmatched bases: 13. This CDR3 has 19 amino acids. The CDR3 is CASSVDPRGRGGASYEQYF. The DNA for the CDR3 is TGTGCCAGCAGCGTAGACCCCAGGGGCCGCGGGGGGGCCTCCTACGAGCAGTACTTC. The complete variable domain, with remaining parts taken from reference TRBV9 and TRBJ2-7, reads DSGVTQTPKHLITATGQRVTLRCSPRSGDLSVYWYQQSLDQGLQFLIQYYNGEERAKGNILERFSAQQFPDLHSELNLSSLELGDSALYFCASSVDPRGRGGASYEQYFGPGTRLTVT.

A word on this clone: The identical CDR3 is also encoded by other nucleotide sequences in the sample. This rearrangement joins TRBV18 to TRBJ1-1, with D perhaps TRBD1 (5 bases). Between the trimmed V and J ends, which lost 2 bases and 1 base, there was a span of 5 bases. The germline V gene encodes CDR1 KGHSH and CDR2 LQKENI. CDR3 size: 13 residues. CDR3 amino acids: CASSPGQNTEAFF. CDR3 bases: TGTGCCAGCTCACCAGGACAGAACACTGAAGCTTTCTTT.

The chain is built from TRBV30 and TRBJ1-1; no clear D. Looked up from germline, CDR1 is GTSNPN and CDR2 is SVGIG (reference sequence). Deletions cut 3 bases from V and 5 bases from J, with 13 bases between. This CDR3 spans 13 amino acids. In DNA form, the CDR3 reads TGTGCCTGGAGAGGCGGTTACGCAACTGAAGCTTTCTTT. It translates to CAWRGGYATEAFF.